Listed below are T cell receptor beta chains from one sample, sequenced in a study of T cell responses to AZD1222 COVID-19 vaccine. Using immunoSEQ multiplex PCR, the repertoire was profiled, and TCRdb retains in-frame clones only, with some absent. The sample holds around 84,000 clones, just over 90% seen once. The sample consisted of peripheral blood, taken on day 0 of MenACWY control vaccination. The receptors come from an adult in good health. Each CDR3 is given with its conserved first and last residue. Each record gives: V gene, J gene, clone size, D gene, CDR3 length, CDR3 protein, CDR3 DNA. A D gene is named only where the DNA matches it firmly. Part of the rows lack a size; the others show once, few, many or a class for expanded clones.

TRBV10-1	TRBJ2-2	.	.	13	CASSERETGELFF	TGCGCCAGCAGTGAGAGGGAGACCGGGGAGCTGTTTTTT
TRBV15	TRBJ2-3	once	.	16	CATSRLGGRRTDTQYF	TGTGCCACCAGCAGACTCGGGGGACGTCGCACAGATACGCAGTATTTT
TRBV30	TRBJ1-2	.	.	14	CAWGGEPAGYGYTF	TGTGCCTGGGGGGGGGAACCCGCAGGCTATGGCTACACCTTC
TRBV28	TRBJ1-6	.	TRBD1	12	CASSSGQSPLHF	TGTGCCAGCAGTTCGGGACAGTCACCCCTCCACTTT
TRBV13	TRBJ1-1	.	TRBD1	15	CASSLGRGRSTEAFF	TGTGCCAGCAGCTTGGGCAGGGGGAGAAGCACTGAAGCTTTCTTT
TRBV5-1	TRBJ1-6	.	.	16	CASSPGLSSYNSPLHF	TGCGCCAGCAGCCCAGGGCTGAGCTCCTATAATTCACCCCTCCACTTT
TRBV7-8	TRBJ2-1	few	.	14	CASSLNVKHNEQFF	TGTGCCAGCAGCTTAAACGTGAAACACAATGAGCAGTTCTTC
TRBV14	TRBJ1-1	.	.	13	CASSQDSRSGAFF	TGTGCCAGCAGCCAAGACAGTAGAAGTGGAGCTTTCTTT
TRBV19	TRBJ1-2	once	.	14	CASSISATNYGYTF	TGTGCCAGTAGTATATCAGCTACTAACTATGGCTACACCTTC
TRBV9	TRBJ1-6	.	.	15	CASSVVAGWNSPLHF	TGTGCCAGCAGCGTAGTTGCAGGGTGGAATTCACCCCTCCACTTT
TRBV14	TRBJ2-7	.	TRBD1	14	CASSLGQGMHEQYF	TGTGCCAGCAGCTTAGGACAGGGGATGCACGAGCAGTACTTC
TRBV4-3	TRBJ2-1	once	.	16	CASSQDLRESYNEQFF	TGCGCCAGCAGCCAAGATTTGAGGGAGTCGTACAATGAGCAGTTCTTC
TRBV5-1	TRBJ2-1	once	TRBD2	15	CASSLGLAGGNEQFF	TGCGCCAGCAGCTTGGGTCTAGCGGGAGGCAATGAGCAGTTCTTC
TRBV2	TRBJ2-5	.	.	15	CASSEDRVLGETQYF	TGTGCCAGCAGTGAAGACAGGGTCCTGGGGGAGACCCAGTACTTC
TRBV27	TRBJ2-1	.	.	14	CASSDYQGSNEQFF	TGTGCCAGCAGTGATTACCAGGGTTCCAATGAGCAGTTCTTC
TRBV2	TRBJ2-1	.	TRBD2	16	CASREGTSGSRNEQFF	TGTGCCAGCAGGGAAGGGACTAGCGGGAGTCGCAATGAGCAGTTCTTC
TRBV19	TRBJ1-4	.	.	13	CASSRQGEEKLFF	TGTGCCAGTAGTCGGCAGGGCGAGGAAAAACTGTTTTTT
TRBV19	TRBJ1-2	.	TRBD1	15	CASSPGQGRGYGYTF	TGTGCCAGTAGTCCCGGACAGGGAAGAGGCTATGGCTACACCTTC
TRBV18	TRBJ1-1	.	.	13	CASSQSRETEAFF	TGTGCCAGCTCACAAAGCAGGGAGACTGAAGCTTTCTTT
TRBV7-8	TRBJ1-6	.	.	16	CASSLGLGVYNSPLHF	TGTGCCAGCAGCTTAGGGTTGGGGGTCTATAATTCACCCCTCCACTTT
TRBV28	TRBJ1-4	.	.	10	CASGDEKLFF	TGTGCCAGCGGGGATGAAAAACTGTTTTTT
TRBV11-2	TRBJ2-7	.	.	15	CASSPRFGATYEQYF	TGTGCCAGCAGCCCCAGATTCGGGGCAACCTACGAGCAGTACTTC
TRBV2	TRBJ1-1	.	TRBD1	14	CASSLTGESTEAFF	TGTGCCAGCAGCCTGACAGGGGAGAGCACTGAAGCTTTCTTT
TRBV3-1/TRBV3-2	TRBJ2-1	.	.	15	CASSQVPGGGNEQFF	TGTGCCAGCAGCCAAGTGCCAGGGGGGGGCAATGAGCAGTTCTTC
TRBV3-1/TRBV3-2	TRBJ1-4	.	TRBD1	20	CASSQDFSTGVLATNEKLFF	TGTGCCAGCAGCCAAGATTTTTCGACAGGGGTTCTTGCAACTAATGAAAAACTGTTTTTT
TRBV30	TRBJ1-1	.	.	13	CAWGLGANTEAFF	TGTGCCTGGGGGCTGGGAGCGAACACTGAAGCTTTCTTT
TRBV28	TRBJ1-2	.	.	11	CASSGSQGYTF	TGTGCCAGCAGTGGGTCTCAAGGCTACACCTTC
TRBV28	TRBJ2-2	.	.	12	CASSFGTGELFF	TGTGCCAGCAGTTTCGGCACCGGGGAGCTGTTTTTT
TRBV18	TRBJ1-5	.	.	13	CASSPGANQPQHF	TGTGCCAGCTCCCCGGGGGCGAATCAGCCCCAGCATTTT
TRBV19	TRBJ2-3	.	.	16	CASSIGFGGSTDTQYF	TGTGCCAGTAGTATAGGTTTCGGCGGCAGCACAGATACGCAGTATTTT
TRBV2	TRBJ2-2	.	.	13	CASKFGRTGELFF	TGTGCCAGCAAGTTTGGGAGGACCGGGGAGCTGTTTTTT
TRBV7-9	TRBJ1-2	.	.	13	CASSQNTGYGYTF	TGTGCCAGCAGCCAGAATACGGGTTATGGCTACACCTTC
TRBV5-4	TRBJ2-7	.	.	13	CASSFDRTYEQYF	TGTGCCAGCAGCTTTGACAGAACCTACGAGCAGTACTTC
TRBV9	TRBJ1-2	.	.	17	CASSVGGSGKGGYGYTF	TGTGCCAGCAGCGTAGGAGGATCCGGGAAAGGGGGCTATGGCTACACCTTC
TRBV13	TRBJ2-7	.	.	15	CASSLLIDNHYEQYF	TGTGCCAGCAGCTTACTCATAGATAACCACTACGAGCAGTACTTC
TRBV6-5	TRBJ2-7	few	TRBD1	14	CASATGGMGYEQYF	TGTGCCAGCGCAACAGGGGGCATGGGCTACGAGCAGTACTTC
TRBV13	TRBJ1-6	.	TRBD1	16	CASSPGQGAGNSPLHF	TGTGCCAGCAGCCCGGGGCAGGGGGCGGGAAATTCACCCCTCCACTTT
TRBV24-1	TRBJ1-5	.	.	14	CATSGTYSNQPQHF	TGTGCCACCAGTGGGACTTATAGCAATCAGCCCCAGCATTTT
TRBV6-5	TRBJ1-5	.	.	14	CASEINGRFEPQHF	TGTGCCAGCGAAATTAATGGAAGGTTTGAGCCCCAGCATTTT
TRBV6-1	TRBJ2-3	.	TRBD2	17	CASSEVHGGSGTDTQYF	TGTGCCAGCAGTGAAGTACATGGCGGGAGTGGCACAGATACGCAGTATTTT
TRBV6-5	TRBJ2-7	.	TRBD1	14	CASRMGQGIDEQYF	TGTGCCAGCAGGATGGGACAGGGTATCGACGAGCAGTACTTC
TRBV2	TRBJ1-5	once	.	18	CASSERAGGTYSNQPQHF	TGTGCCAGCAGTGAAAGGGCGGGGGGGACTTATAGCAATCAGCCCCAGCATTTT
TRBV6-5	TRBJ2-1	.	TRBD2	15	CASSPGLAAGDEQFF	TGTGCCAGCAGTCCGGGACTAGCGGCCGGGGATGAGCAGTTCTTC
TRBV6-2/TRBV6-3	TRBJ2-5	.	.	14	CASSYSDGWETQYF	TGTGCCAGCAGTTACTCGGACGGGTGGGAGACCCAGTACTTC
TRBV7-9	TRBJ2-2	.	.	17	CASSLEGASGRTGELFF	TGTGCCAGCAGCTTAGAGGGGGCTAGCGGGCGAACCGGGGAGCTGTTTTTT
TRBV5-6	TRBJ1-4	.	.	16	CASSPRGPSGGEKLFF	TGTGCCAGCAGCCCCCGAGGGCCTTCGGGGGGAGAAAAACTGTTTTTT
TRBV6-5	TRBJ2-7	.	.	15	CASSYTAGLGYEQYF	TGTGCCAGCAGTTACACGGCCGGGTTGGGGTACGAGCAGTACTTC
TRBV19	TRBJ1-1	medium-sized	.	15	CASSSGPGLNTEAFF	TGTGCCAGTAGTTCGGGCCCCGGTCTGAACACTGAAGCTTTCTTT
TRBV2	TRBJ2-3	.	.	13	CASSVRGTDTQYF	TGTGCCAGCAGTGTAAGGGGCACAGATACGCAGTATTTT
TRBV19	TRBJ1-4	.	.	14	CASSRSQGWEKLFF	TGTGCCAGTAGTAGGAGCCAGGGATGGGAAAAACTGTTTTTT
TRBV30	TRBJ1-6	.	.	15	CAWSTRSGRNSPLHF	TGTGCCTGGAGTACCCGGAGTGGCCGTAATTCACCCCTCCACTTT
TRBV27	TRBJ2-5	.	TRBD2	16	CASSAGLAAYQETQYF	TGTGCCAGCAGTGCGGGACTAGCGGCATACCAAGAGACCCAGTACTTC
TRBV11-2	TRBJ2-7	.	TRBD1	15	CASSLGTGGSYEQYF	TGTGCCAGCAGCTTGGGGACAGGGGGCTCCTACGAGCAGTACTTC
TRBV28	TRBJ1-4	.	.	15	CASSMPVSLGEKLFF	TGTGCCAGCAGTATGCCGGTATCCCTAGGGGAAAAACTGTTTTTT
TRBV19	TRBJ1-1	once	.	14	CASRDDRVSTEAFF	TGTGCCAGTAGGGACGACAGAGTGAGCACTGAAGCTTTCTTT
TRBV2	TRBJ2-1	.	TRBD2	18	CASRARRIGLAGANEQFF	TGTGCCAGCAGGGCGCGGAGGATTGGACTAGCGGGAGCCAATGAGCAGTTCTTC
TRBV27	TRBJ1-1	.	.	16	CASSKVASQRRTEAFF	TGTGCCAGCAGTAAGGTGGCCTCCCAAAGAAGGACTGAAGCTTTCTTT